This entry lists 10 T cell receptor beta chains sequenced from one sample in a study of liver allograft versus peripheral blood T cells. Study details: Blood and transplanted-liver T cell receptor repertoires from recipients were compared.

A single record per CDR3 protein comes from TCRdb applying MiXCR to the reads. Among around 13,000 distinct CDR3 sequences listed, 28% were seen once. The receptors were gathered from a human patient who had a liver transplant. Some of the T cells may derive from the graft donor.

Of note for this clonotype: This sequence may be a read error, since a much larger clone differs from it by one base. The chain links TRBV6-1 to TRBJ2-5, with 7 bases identical to TRBD1. Germline assignment: CDR1 MNHNS and CDR2 SASEGT. J was trimmed by 2 bases and V by 3 bases; bases with no gene match: 6. This CDR3 is 15 amino acids long. CDR3 amino acids: CASSDAGQEQETQYF. The CDR3, as DNA: TGTGCCAGCAGTGACGCCGGACAGGAACAAGAGACCCAGTACTTC.

There are many counts of this clonotype. The chain employs TRBV18 and TRBJ2-7; 7 bases align to TRBD1. Germline loops: CDR1 KGHSH, CDR2 LQKENI. V was pared by 2 bases and J by 6 bases, with 4 bases of the junction left unmatched. CDR3 length equals 13 residues. CDR3 sequence: CASSPETGREQYF. The CDR3 DNA follows: TGTGCCAGCTCACCAGAGACAGGGCGCGAGCAGTACTTC.

CDR3 protein: CASSWGQASSTDTQYF. The CDR3 DNA follows: TGTGCCAGCAGTTGGGGACAGGCTTCTAGCACAGATACGCAGTATTTT. The J gene is TRBJ2-3, the V gene TRBV6-2 or TRBV6-3, with 8 bases lining up with TRBD1. The CDR3 spans 16 residues. V trimming: 4 bases; J trimming: 0 bases; junction bases outside the gene matches: 6. Germline assignment: CDR1 MNHEY and CDR2 SVGEGT.

This clonotype was found a few times. This chain connects TRBV27 to TRBJ1-5, with D unresolved. The length of the CDR3 is 15 residues. Germline loops: CDR1 MNHEY, CDR2 SMNVEV (reference sequence). V was pared by 2 bases and J by 6 bases, with 14 bases between. The CDR3 sequence: CASSLIGKGAQPQHF. The CDR3 region has the DNA TGTGCCAGCAGTTTAATTGGTAAGGGCGCTCAGCCCCAGCATTTT.

The chain employs TRBV5-4 and TRBJ1-2, with a tentative D call TRBD1 (5 bases). Per germline, CDR1 SGHNT and CDR2 YYREEE (reference sequence). This CDR3 has 15 residues. Trimming removed 4 bases at V and 2 bases at J, with 15 bases between. For the CDR3, the DNA is TGTGCCAGCAGCCCCGGAGGGGCCAAGAACTATGGCTACACCTTC. It codes for CASSPGGAKNYGYTF.

There are a few counts of this clonotype. The V and J genes are TRBV6-5 and TRBJ2-4, with a weak D call TRBD2 (6 bases). The CDR3 is 15 amino acids. Germline loops: CDR1 MNHEY, CDR2 SVGAGI. V was shortened by 0 bases and J by 3 bases, with 9 bases between the two germline ends. Here the CDR3 reads CASSYSGTRKNIQYF. As DNA, the CDR3 is TGTGCCAGCAGTTACTCGGGGACTCGCAAAAACATTCAGTACTTC.

This clonotype has just a few counts. This chain connects TRBV7-9 to TRBJ2-5; no firm D call. Trimming stripped 1 base from V and 3 bases from J, with 12 bases between. The CDR3 is made up of 15 amino acids. The V gene's germline CDR1 is SEHNR and CDR2 FQNEAQ (reference sequence). As DNA, the CDR3 is TGTGCCAGCAGCTTAGACCCTAGGGTAGAAGAGACCCAGTACTTC. It specifies CASSLDPRVEETQYF. The variable domain in full, with the rest retrieved from reference TRBV7-9 and TRBJ2-5, is DTGVSQNPRHKITKRGQNVTFRCDPISEHNRLYWYRQTLGQGPEFLTYFQNEAQLEKSRLLSDRFSAERPKGSFSTLEIQRTEQGDSAMYLCASSLDPRVEETQYFGPGTRLLVL.

By share, this clonotype ranks as medium-sized (0.01 to 0.1%). The J gene is TRBJ2-7, the V gene TRBV18; D is ambiguous. This CDR3 has 15 amino acids. The V gene lost 6 bases and the J gene lost 1 base, with 16 bases spanning the gap. Germline V CDR1 and CDR2: KGHSH, LQKENI. The DNA of the CDR3 is TGTGCCAGCTCCCCATACTCAGCGCAGTCCTACGAGCAGTACTTC. Translating gives CASSPYSAQSYEQYF.

In this sample, this clonotype turned up many times. Here the CDR3 DNA reads TGTGCCAGTAGTATAGATAGGTTATCTGGCACTGAAGCTTTCTTT. This sequence encodes CASSIDRLSGTEAFF. The J gene is TRBJ1-1, the V gene TRBV19; D uncertain. The V gene's germline CDR1 is LNHDA and CDR2 SQIVND (reference sequence). The CDR3 has 15 amino acids. The ends were cut back, 0 bases at V and 4 bases at J, with 12 bases in the middle.

This clonotype showed up many times. The chain uses TRBV6-5 and TRBJ2-3; no definite D call. Deletions cut 0 bases from V and 0 bases from J, with 10 bases between. CDR1 and CDR2 from the germline V gene are MNHEY and SVGAGI. This CDR3 comprises 16 residues. In DNA, the CDR3 is TGTGCCAGCAGTTACTCCCCAACGGATAGCACAGATACGCAGTATTTT. Translated: CASSYSPTDSTDTQYF.